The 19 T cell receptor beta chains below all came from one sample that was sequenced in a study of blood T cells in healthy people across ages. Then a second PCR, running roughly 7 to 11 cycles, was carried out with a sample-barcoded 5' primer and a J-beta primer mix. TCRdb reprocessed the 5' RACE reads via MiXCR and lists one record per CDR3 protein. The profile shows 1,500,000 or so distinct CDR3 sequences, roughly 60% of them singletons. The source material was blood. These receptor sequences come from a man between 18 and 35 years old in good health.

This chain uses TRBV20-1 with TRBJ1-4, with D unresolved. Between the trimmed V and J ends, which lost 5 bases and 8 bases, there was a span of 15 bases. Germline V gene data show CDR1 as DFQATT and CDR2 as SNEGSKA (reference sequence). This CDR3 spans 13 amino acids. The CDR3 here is CSARSRSQEKLFF. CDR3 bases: TGCAGTGCTCGCTCCCGGAGCCAAGAAAAACTGTTTTTT.

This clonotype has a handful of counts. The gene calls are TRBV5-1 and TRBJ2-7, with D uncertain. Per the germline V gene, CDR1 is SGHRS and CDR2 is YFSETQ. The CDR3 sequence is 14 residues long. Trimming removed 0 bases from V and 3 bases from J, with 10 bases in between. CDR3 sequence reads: CASSLVPAHYEQYF. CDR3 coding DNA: TGCGCCAGCAGCTTGGTCCCAGCGCACTACGAGCAGTACTTC.

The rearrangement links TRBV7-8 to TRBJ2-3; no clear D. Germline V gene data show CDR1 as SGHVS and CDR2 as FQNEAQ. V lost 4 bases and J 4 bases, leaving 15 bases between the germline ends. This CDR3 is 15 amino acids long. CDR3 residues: CASSSFYQPPDTQYF. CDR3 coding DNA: TGTGCCAGCAGCTCCTTCTACCAGCCACCAGATACGCAGTATTTT.

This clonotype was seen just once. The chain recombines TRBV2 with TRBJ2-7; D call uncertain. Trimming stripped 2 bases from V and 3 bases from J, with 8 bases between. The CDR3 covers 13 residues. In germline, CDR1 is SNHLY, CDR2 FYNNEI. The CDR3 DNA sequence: TGTGCCAGCAGTGAATCGCAGCTCTACGAGCAGTACTTC. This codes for CASSESQLYEQYF.

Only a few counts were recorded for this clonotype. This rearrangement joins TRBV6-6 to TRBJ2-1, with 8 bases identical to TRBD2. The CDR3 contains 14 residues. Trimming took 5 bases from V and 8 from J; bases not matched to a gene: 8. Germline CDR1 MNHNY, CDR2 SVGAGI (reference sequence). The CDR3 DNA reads TGTGCCAGCAGTCTCTTAGCGGGAAGTGATGAGCAGTTCTTC. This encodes CASSLLAGSDEQFF.

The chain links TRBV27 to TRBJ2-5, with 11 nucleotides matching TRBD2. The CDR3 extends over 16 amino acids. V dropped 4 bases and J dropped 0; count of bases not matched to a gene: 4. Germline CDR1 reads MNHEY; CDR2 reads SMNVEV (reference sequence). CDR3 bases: TGTGCCAGCAGTTCTAGCGGGGGGCGGTACCAAGAGACCCAGTACTTC. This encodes CASSSSGGRYQETQYF.

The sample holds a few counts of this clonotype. This CDR3 is CASSYTQDLYEQYF. The DNA of the CDR3 is TGTGCCAGCAGTTACACCCAGGACCTCTACGAGCAGTACTTC. The chain couples TRBV6-6 to TRBJ2-4; no clear D gene. The closer fit of TRBJ2-7 to the DNA end suggests the J call may be wrong. Germline V gives CDR1 MNHNY, CDR2 SVGAGI (reference sequence). The CDR3 totals 14 residues.

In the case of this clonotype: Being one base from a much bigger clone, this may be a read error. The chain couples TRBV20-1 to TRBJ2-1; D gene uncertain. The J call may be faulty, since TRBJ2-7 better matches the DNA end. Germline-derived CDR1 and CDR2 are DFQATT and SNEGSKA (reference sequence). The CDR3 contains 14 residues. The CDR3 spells CSASPIPTYNEQYF. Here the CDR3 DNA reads TGCAGTGCTAGCCCCATTCCTACTTACAATGAGCAGTACTTC.

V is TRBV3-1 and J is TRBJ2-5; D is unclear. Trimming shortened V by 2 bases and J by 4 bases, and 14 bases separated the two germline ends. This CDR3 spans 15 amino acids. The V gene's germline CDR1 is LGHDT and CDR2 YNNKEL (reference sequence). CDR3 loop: CASSQYSQRIETQYF. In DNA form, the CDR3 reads TGTGCCAGCAGCCAATATAGCCAGAGGATAGAGACCCAGTACTTC.

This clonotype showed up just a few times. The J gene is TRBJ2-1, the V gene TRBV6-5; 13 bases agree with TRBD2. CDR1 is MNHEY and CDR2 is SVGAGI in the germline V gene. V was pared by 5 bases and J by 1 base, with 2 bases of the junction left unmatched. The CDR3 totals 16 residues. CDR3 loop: CASSRTSGGSYNEQFF. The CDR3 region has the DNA TGTGCCAGCAGTCGGACTAGCGGGGGTTCCTACAATGAGCAGTTCTTC.

The CDR3 region is CASSLAGGSANEQFF. In DNA, the CDR3 is TGCGCCAGCAGCTTGGCGGGGGGGTCGGCCAATGAGCAGTTCTTC. The chain combines TRBV5-1 with TRBJ2-1, with TRBD2 matching 8 bases. The V segment lost 0 bases and the J segment 6 bases; nucleotides outside the gene matches: 5. Germline V gives CDR1 SGHRS, CDR2 YFSETQ. The CDR3 loop spans 15 amino acids.

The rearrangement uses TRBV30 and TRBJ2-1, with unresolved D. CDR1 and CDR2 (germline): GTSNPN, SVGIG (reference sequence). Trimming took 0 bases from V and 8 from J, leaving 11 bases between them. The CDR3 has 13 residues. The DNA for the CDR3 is TGTGCCTGGAGTGTACGAAGGGCGGATGAGCAGTTCTTC. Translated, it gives CAWSVRRADEQFF.

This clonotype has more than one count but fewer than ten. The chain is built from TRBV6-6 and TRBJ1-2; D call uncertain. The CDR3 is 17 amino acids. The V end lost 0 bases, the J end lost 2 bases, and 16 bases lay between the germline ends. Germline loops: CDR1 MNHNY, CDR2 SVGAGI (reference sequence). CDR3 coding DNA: TGTGCCAGCAGTTACTCCACACCCACGTACAGCAACTATGGCTACACCTTC. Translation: CASSYSTPTYSNYGYTF.

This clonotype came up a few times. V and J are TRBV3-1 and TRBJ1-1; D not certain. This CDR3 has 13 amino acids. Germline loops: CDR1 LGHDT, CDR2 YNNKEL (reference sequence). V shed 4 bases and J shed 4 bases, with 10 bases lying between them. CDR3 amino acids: CASSPLDFTEAFF. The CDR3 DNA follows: TGTGCCAGCAGCCCTCTGGATTTCACTGAAGCTTTCTTT.

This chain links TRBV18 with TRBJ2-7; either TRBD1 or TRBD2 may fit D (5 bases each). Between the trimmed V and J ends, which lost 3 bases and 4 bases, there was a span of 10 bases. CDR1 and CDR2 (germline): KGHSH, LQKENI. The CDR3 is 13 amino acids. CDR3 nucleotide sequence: TGTGCCAGCTCACCGGGGGTTCATTACGAGCAGTACTTC. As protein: CASSPGVHYEQYF.

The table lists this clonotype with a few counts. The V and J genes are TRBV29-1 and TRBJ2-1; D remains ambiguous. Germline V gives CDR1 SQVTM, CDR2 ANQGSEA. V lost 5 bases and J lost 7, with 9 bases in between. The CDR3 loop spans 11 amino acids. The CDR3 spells CSVPDMNEQFF. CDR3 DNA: TGCAGCGTTCCAGACATGAATGAGCAGTTCTTC.

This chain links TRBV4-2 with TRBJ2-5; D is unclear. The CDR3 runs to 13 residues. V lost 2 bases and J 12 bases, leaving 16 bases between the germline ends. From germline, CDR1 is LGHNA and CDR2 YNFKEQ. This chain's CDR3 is CASSQFKGREKYF. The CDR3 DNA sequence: TGTGCCAGCAGCCAATTCAAGGGTAGGGAAAAGTACTTC.

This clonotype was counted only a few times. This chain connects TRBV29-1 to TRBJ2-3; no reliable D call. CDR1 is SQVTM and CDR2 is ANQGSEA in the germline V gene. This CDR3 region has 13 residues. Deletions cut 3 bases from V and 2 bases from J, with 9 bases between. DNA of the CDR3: TGCAGCGTTGAGTTGGATTCCACAGATACGCAGTATTTT. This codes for CSVELDSTDTQYF.

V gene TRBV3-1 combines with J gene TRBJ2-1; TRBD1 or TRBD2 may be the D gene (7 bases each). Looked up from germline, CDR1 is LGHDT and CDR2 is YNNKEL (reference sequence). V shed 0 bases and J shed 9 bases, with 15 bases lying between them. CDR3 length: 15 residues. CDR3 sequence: CASSQDGRGRGEQFF. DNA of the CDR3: TGTGCCAGCAGCCAAGATGGGAGGGGGCGAGGTGAGCAGTTCTTC.